The clone carrying this T cell receptor (beta chain) was observed a single time. The data were obtained in a study of cytomegalovirus exposure and HLA in healthy donors. V shed 0 bases, J shed 1 base, and the junction held 2 bases outside the gene matches. This CDR3 is 15 amino acids long. Germline V gene sequence: CDR1 SEHNR, CDR2 FQNEAQ (reference sequence). Here immunoSEQ multiplex PCR was the method, and the copy in TCRdb shows in-frame clones only, minus some. The sample records approximately 160,000 clones, about 86% being singletons. This rearrangement joins TRBV7-9 to TRBJ2-5, with 7 bases lining up with TRBD1. The TCR sequence derives from a young woman in good health and CMV-seronegative. Sequencing was done on a sample of PBMCs. CDR3 DNA: TGTGCCAGCAGCTTAGCTACAGGGGTCCAAGAGACCCAGTACTTC. Its translation: CASSLATGVQETQYF.